A single T cell receptor beta chain is shown here with its context. This record belongs to a study of blood T cell repertoires in COVID-19. Study-wide context: There were acute and convalescent COVID-19 samples, and they came from the United States, Italy and Spain. The analysed material was cDNA or gDNA that came from T cells, B-cell-depleted T cells, or PBMCs.

The CDR3 totals 13 residues. Per germline, CDR1 LNHDA and CDR2 SQIVND (reference sequence). The V and J ends lost 3 bases and 6 bases respectively, with 9 bases between them. In the source study's methods: Amplifying reference gene primers gave estimates of nucleated cell counts. Libraries were prepared by immunoSEQ multiplex PCR; TCRdb keeps only in-frame clonotypes and omits some of them. That table furnishes V, J and clone size, whereas the DNA furnished D and trimming. The sample consists of approximately 74,000 clones, approximately 80% of them appearing once. Sequenced sample: peripheral blood. The rearrangement links TRBV19 to TRBJ1-5; a possible D gene is TRBD1 (5 bases). The receptor comes from a man aged 80 or over with active or convalescent COVID-19. The CDR3 DNA sequence: TGTGCCAGTAGTATCAGGGCGGCTCAGCCCCAGCATTTT. Amino acids: CASSIRAAQPQHF.